A single sample gave rise to the 20 T cell receptor beta chains below, sequenced in a study of response to subunit inactivated influenza vaccine. TCRdb analysed the RT-PCR reads with MiXCR anew, one entry per CDR3 protein. The repertoire holds approximately 500,000 distinct CDR3 sequences, with approximately 12% as singletons. The sample here was PBMCs from blood, taken more than 35 days after vaccination. The receptors shown here come from a man aged 45-60 years who received an inactivated influenza vaccine.

The rearrangement joins TRBV6-2 or TRBV6-3 to TRBJ1-2; D is unresolved. CDR1 MNHEY and CDR2 SVGEGT come from the germline V gene. The length of the CDR3 is 12 residues. With 6 bases removed from V and 4 bases from J, the gap between germline ends came to 9 bases. The CDR3 DNA reads as TGTGCCAGCAGCCAACCCCGCTATGGCTACACCTTC. Translating gives CASSQPRYGYTF.

The rearrangement links TRBV5-1 to TRBJ1-4; D possibly corresponds to TRBD1 (5 bases). The CDR3 has 16 residues. Germline CDR1 is SGHRS and CDR2 is YFSETQ. V gave up 0 bases and J gave up 4 bases, with 13 bases separating them. The CDR3 reads CASSLVGDRSNEKLFF. The CDR3 DNA follows: TGCGCCAGCAGCTTGGTGGGTGACAGAAGTAATGAAAAACTGTTTTTT.

J is TRBJ2-5 and V is TRBV5-1; no clear D gene. CDR1 is SGHRS and CDR2 is YFSETQ in the germline V gene. The V and J ends lost 4 bases and 3 bases respectively, with 22 bases between them. The CDR3 runs to 17 residues. In nucleotides, the CDR3 is TGCGCCAGCAGCCTAGGACCGTCTGTTACGGTCAAAGAGACCCAGTACTTC. Translation gives CASSLGPSVTVKETQYF.

V usage is TRBV4-2 and J usage is TRBJ1-6; D call uncertain. From germline, CDR1 is LGHNA and CDR2 YNFKEQ. There are 14 residues in the CDR3. The V gene lost 5 bases and the J gene lost 7 bases, with 12 bases spanning the gap. CDR3 amino acids: CASSRRRTNSPLHF. The CDR3 bases are TGTGCCAGCAGCAGGAGGCGCACGAATTCACCCCTCCACTTT.

The DNA of the CDR3 is TGTGCCAGCAGCCTGGGACTAGCGGGAGCGAACACCGGGGAGCTGTTTTTT. It encodes CASSLGLAGANTGELFF. J is TRBJ2-2 and V is TRBV7-9; TRBD2 aligns across 14 bases. Trimming at V came to 5 bases and at J to 0 bases, leaving 2 bases not matched to a gene. Germline V gene lookup returns CDR1 SEHNR and CDR2 FQNEAQ (reference sequence). CDR3 length: 17 amino acids.

This clonotype was seen repeatedly, ten times or more. The rearrangement uses TRBV28 and TRBJ2-1; tentatively, D is TRBD1 (6 bases). The CDR3 runs to 16 residues. Germline CDR1 and CDR2: MDHEN and SYDVKM. Between the trimmed V and J ends, which lost 3 bases and 5 bases, there was a span of 17 bases. CDR3 coding DNA: TGTGCCAGCAGTTTCTTGGGATCGGACAGCAACAATGAGCAGTTCTTC. It yields the protein CASSFLGSDSNNEQFF.

The chain employs TRBV11-2 and TRBJ2-3; D is unclear. With 5 bases removed from V and 5 bases from J, the gap between germline ends came to 17 bases. Germline assignment: CDR1 SGHAT and CDR2 FQNNGV. The CDR3 extends over 15 amino acids. The CDR3 DNA reads TGTGCCAGCAGCCCATTTTGGGGTAGATTAGATACGCAGTATTTT. Protein sequence: CASSPFWGRLDTQYF.

The rearrangement joins TRBV15 to TRBJ2-3, with TRBD1 identical over 7 bases. Trimming at V came to 2 bases and at J to 3 bases, leaving 8 bases not matched to a gene. CDR1 is LNHNV, CDR2 YYDKDF, per germline (reference sequence). The length of the CDR3 is 16 residues. The CDR3 sequence: CATSRTQGSWTDTQYF. CDR3 nucleotides: TGTGCCACCAGCAGAACACAGGGGTCGTGGACAGATACGCAGTATTTT. Full variable domain (missing parts from reference TRBV15 and TRBJ2-3): DAMVIQNPRYQVTQFGKPVTLSCSQTLNHNVMYWYQQKSSQAPKLLFHYYDKDFNNEADTPDNFQSRRPNTSFCFLDIRSPGLGDTAMYLCATSRTQGSWTDTQYFGPGTRLTVL.

The V and J genes are TRBV12-3 or TRBV12-4 and TRBJ2-1, with 12 nucleotides matching TRBD2. With 6 bases clipped from V and 10 bases from J, the junction kept 7 bases outside the gene matches. The CDR3 runs 14 residues. The CDR3 region has the DNA TGTGCCAGCAGCCCGACTAGCGGGGGACTCGAGCAGTTCTTC. This codes for CASSPTSGGLEQFF.

This clonotype was seen only a few times. The chain joins TRBV20-1 to TRBJ1-1, with TRBD1 matching 7 bases. Germline CDR1 is DFQATT and CDR2 is SNEGSKA (reference sequence). The CDR3 covers 15 residues. The junction had 8 bases not matched to a gene; V was cut back by 4 bases and J by 0 bases. DNA for the CDR3: TGCAGTGCTACTACAGGGGCCCCCATGAACACTGAAGCTTTCTTT. Its protein is CSATTGAPMNTEAFF.

This clonotype has just a few counts. The chain has TRBV20-1 and TRBJ2-7, with 11 bases fitting TRBD2. Germline V gene lookup returns CDR1 DFQATT and CDR2 SNEGSKA (reference sequence). The CDR3 is 16 amino acids. Trimming removed 3 bases from V and 1 base from J; junction bases left unmatched: 8. CDR3 sequence reads: CSARGTSGLESYEQYF. The CDR3 DNA is TGCAGTGCTAGGGGGACTAGCGGCCTTGAATCCTACGAGCAGTACTTC.

This chain links TRBV5-1 with TRBJ2-3; D gene uncertain. V was cut by 5 bases and J by 0 bases, with 13 bases left in between. CDR3 length: 15 residues. Germline V gene lookup returns CDR1 SGHRS and CDR2 YFSETQ. CDR3 bases: TGCGCCAGCAGACCTCAGGTTTCTAGCACAGATACGCAGTATTTT. Residues: CASRPQVSSTDTQYF. The variable domain in full, with the rest retrieved from reference TRBV5-1 and TRBJ2-3, is KAGVTQTPRYLIKTRGQQVTLSCSPISGHRSVSWYQQTPGQGLQFLFEYFSETQRNKGNFPGRFSGRQFSNSRSEMNVSTLELGDSALYLCASRPQVSSTDTQYFGPGTRLTVL.

The V gene is TRBV7-2, the J gene TRBJ2-1; maybe TRBD2 (5 bases). The CDR3 is made up of 16 amino acids. The germline gives CDR1 SGHTA, CDR2 FQGNSA. V was pared by 4 bases and J by 1 base, with 14 bases between. CDR3 sequence: CASSSSPRDSYNEQFF. CDR3 nucleotides: TGTGCCAGCAGCTCAAGCCCGAGGGATTCCTACAATGAGCAGTTCTTC.

The chain links TRBV20-1 to TRBJ2-3; a weak D match, TRBD2 (6 bases). Trimming pared 3 bases from V and 2 bases from J, leaving 9 bases between. The CDR3 is 13 residues long. Germline V gene lookup returns CDR1 DFQATT and CDR2 SNEGSKA (reference sequence). The CDR3 sequence: CSARRGVTDTQYF. In DNA form, the CDR3 reads TGCAGTGCTAGGCGGGGCGTCACAGATACGCAGTATTTT.

This clonotype was recorded a few times. The CDR3 coding sequence is TGTGCCAGCAGTTACGATCGGCATTCGGCTGACTCGAACACCGGGGAGCTGTTTTTT. Residues: CASSYDRHSADSNTGELFF. This rearrangement joins TRBV6-5 to TRBJ2-2, with D unclear. This CDR3 contains 19 residues. V was shortened by 2 bases and J by 0 bases, with 19 bases between the two germline ends. Germline V gives CDR1 MNHEY, CDR2 SVGAGI.

This clonotype was counted between two and nine times. The junction does not match germline at one end; this may be a read error. The chain has TRBV7-7 and TRBJ2-2, with D tentatively TRBD1 (5 bases). Germline V gene data show CDR1 as SSHAT and CDR2 as FNYEAQ (reference sequence). CDR3 length: 13 residues. In DNA form, the CDR3 reads TGTGCTAGCAGCCCGGACACCACCGGGGAGCTGTTTTTT. It yields the protein CASSPDTTGELFF.

The V call is TRBV7-8, the J call TRBJ2-5; 15 nucleotides match TRBD2. Germline CDR1 SGHVS, CDR2 FQNEAQ. With 5 bases clipped from V and 4 bases from J, the junction kept 8 bases outside the gene matches. The CDR3 totals 17 residues. The CDR3: CASSPRTSGRAGETQYF. DNA for the CDR3: TGTGCCAGCAGCCCCCGGACTAGCGGGAGGGCCGGAGAGACCCAGTACTTC.

V and J are TRBV3-1 and TRBJ1-1; D gene unclear. Trimming stripped 0 bases from V and 10 bases from J, with 12 bases between. The CDR3 covers 13 residues. The germline gives CDR1 LGHDT, CDR2 YNNKEL (reference sequence). The CDR3 coding sequence is TGTGCCAGCAGCCAAGAGATTGGCGGAGCAGCTTTCTTT. It codes for CASSQEIGGAAFF.

The chain uses TRBV28 and TRBJ1-6; TRBD1 matches 10 bases. V lost 5 bases, J lost 10 bases, and 14 bases stayed unmatched. Germline values: CDR1 MDHEN, CDR2 SYDVKM. This CDR3 region has 17 residues. DNA of the CDR3: TGTGCCAGCAGTCTCCGTATTGGACAGGGGGTATTCTCACCCCTCCACTTT. This gives the protein CASSLRIGQGVFSPLHF. Full variable domain (remainder filled in from reference TRBV28 and TRBJ1-6): DVKVTQSSRYLVKRTGEKVFLECVQDMDHENMFWYRQDPGLGLRLIYFSYDVKMKEKGDIPEGYSVSREKKERFSLILESASTNQTSMYLCASSLRIGQGVFSPLHFGNGTRLTVT.

The V gene is TRBV20-1, the J gene TRBJ2-1, with 9 bases identical to TRBD1. The V and J ends lost 6 bases and 6 bases, in that order; junction bases with no gene match: 9. The V gene's germline CDR1 is DFQATT and CDR2 SNEGSKA (reference sequence). CDR3 length equals 14 residues. CDR3 residues: CSANLKTGGNEQFF. CDR3 coding DNA: TGCAGTGCCAATTTAAAGACAGGGGGCAATGAGCAGTTCTTC.